Listed here is a single T cell receptor beta chain. The record originates from a study of OX40 agonist ivuxolimab in advanced cancers. The ends were cut back, 1 base at V and 4 bases at J, with 19 bases in the middle. The CDR3 spans 17 residues. Germline V gives CDR1 SGHRS, CDR2 YFSETQ. TCRdb's table, derived via immunoSEQ multiplex PCR, lists solely in-frame clones and lacks some. The data contain approximately 62,000 clones, about 89% of them singletons. This rearrangement joins TRBV5-1 to TRBJ2-3, with D possibly matching TRBD1 (5 bases). The TCR sequence derives from an adult with an advanced solid tumor such as melanoma, head and neck, liver or kidney cancer. The sequenced sample was CD4+ or CD8+ T cells sorted from blood, obtained in a trial of the OX40 agonist ivuxolimab. The DNA for the CDR3 is TGCGCCAGCAGCTTGAGTGGGGCCGGTAGAAAGGCAGATACGCAGTATTTT. It translates to CASSLSGAGRKADTQYF.